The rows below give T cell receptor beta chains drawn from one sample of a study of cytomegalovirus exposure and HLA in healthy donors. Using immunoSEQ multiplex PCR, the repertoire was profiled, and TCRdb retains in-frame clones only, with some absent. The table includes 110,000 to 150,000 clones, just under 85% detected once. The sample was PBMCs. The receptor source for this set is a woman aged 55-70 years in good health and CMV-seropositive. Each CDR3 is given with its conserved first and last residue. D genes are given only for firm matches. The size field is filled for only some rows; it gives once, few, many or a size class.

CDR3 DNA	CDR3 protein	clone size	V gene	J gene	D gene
TGTGCCAGCAGCTCCAGGACAGGGGAAAATCAGCCCCAGCATTTT	CASSSRTGENQPQHF	.	TRBV7-2	TRBJ1-5	TRBD1
TGTGCCAGCAGCCAACGACAGGGGGCCATGTATGGCTACACCTTC	CASSQRQGAMYGYTF	few	TRBV14	TRBJ1-2	TRBD1
TGTGCCAGCAGTTTACTTGGGCTAGCGGGAGCCCCGCAGTATTTT	CASSLLGLAGAPQYF	.	TRBV28	TRBJ2-3	TRBD2
TGTGCCAGCAGTTTGGGAGCTAGCGGGAGATCCATGCCCATTTACGAGCAGTACTTC	CASSLGASGRSMPIYEQYF	.	TRBV28	TRBJ2-7	TRBD2
TGTGCCAGCAGCTTCGACAGGGGAGGGGATGAGCAGTACTTC	CASSFDRGGDEQYF	.	TRBV7-2	TRBJ2-7	.
TGTGCCAGCAGCGTCGGGTCCTACAATGAGCAGTTCTTC	CASSVGSYNEQFF	few	TRBV5-4	TRBJ2-1	.
TGTGCCATCAGTGAGTCGAGCCGCGGCGGGAGCTCCTACAATGAGCAGTTCTTC	CAISESSRGGSSYNEQFF	.	TRBV10-3	TRBJ2-1	TRBD2
TGTGCCAGCAGCCTATTGACTAGCGGACACAATGAGCAGTTCTTC	CASSLLTSGHNEQFF	.	TRBV14	TRBJ2-1	TRBD2
TGTGCCAGCAGCTTAGGACAGGGGAACACTGAAGCTTTCTTT	CASSLGQGNTEAFF	.	TRBV11-2	TRBJ1-1	TRBD1
TGTGCCAGCAGCTTAACAGGTCTCGAGCAGTACTTC	CASSLTGLEQYF	.	TRBV7-2	TRBJ2-7	.
TGTGCCAGCAGCGTGGGCGGGTCTCCTGGAAACACCATATATTTT	CASSVGGSPGNTIYF	.	TRBV2	TRBJ1-3	.
TGTGCCAGCGGTTCGGGGGGTGAAAAACTGTTTTTT	CASGSGGEKLFF	.	TRBV28	TRBJ1-4	.
TGTGCCAGCAGCTTAGGACAGGGTCGGGGCAATGAGCAGTTCTTC	CASSLGQGRGNEQFF	.	TRBV11-3	TRBJ2-1	TRBD1
TGTGCCAGCAGCGGACGGGACTCCGCGTCGCCCCGCGAGCAGTACTTC	CASSGRDSASPREQYF	few	TRBV7-2	TRBJ2-7	.
TGTGCCAGCAGTGACGACACTCAAACAGTATCCTACGAGCAGTACTTC	CASSDDTQTVSYEQYF	.	TRBV6-1	TRBJ2-7	.
TGTGCCAAGCCGCGGGACGAGGCCTCTGGAAACACCATATATTTT	CAKPRDEASGNTIYF	.	TRBV28	TRBJ1-3	.
TGTGCCAGCAGTTTGAGGATCCGGGACAGGGGGCGTCAGCCCCAGCATTTT	CASSLRIRDRGRQPQHF	.	TRBV28	TRBJ1-5	TRBD1
TGTGCCAGCACCGACAGGGGCTCATTGGGCTACACCTTC	CASTDRGSLGYTF	.	TRBV28	TRBJ1-2	TRBD1
TGTGCCACCAGCAGAGCCAGCGGGAGTGGTTACGAGCAGTACTTC	CATSRASGSGYEQYF	.	TRBV15	TRBJ2-7	TRBD2
TGCGCCAGCAGCGACAGGGCTGGAGAGACCCAGTACTTC	CASSDRAGETQYF	.	TRBV10-2	TRBJ2-5	TRBD1
TGTGCCAGCAGCTTGGCCGGCTCCGGCAGGGCCGATACGCAGTATTTT	CASSLAGSGRADTQYF	few	TRBV5-6	TRBJ2-3	.
TGCGCCAGCAGCCAAGTAACCGGGGGGGGAGAGACCCAGTACTTC	CASSQVTGGGETQYF	.	TRBV4-3	TRBJ2-5	TRBD2
TGTGCCAGCAGCTCGGGACTAGCGGGAGGTGGAGATACGCAGTATTTT	CASSSGLAGGGDTQYF	.	TRBV11-2	TRBJ2-3	TRBD2
TGTGCCAGCAGGGCCGGCGGGGTTTTTTTCCCAACAGACGTCTTC	CASRAGGVFFPTDVF	.	TRBV6-4	TRBJ2-7	.
TGTGCCAGCGGCTCAGGACAGCCAGCTAACTATGGCTACACCTTC	CASGSGQPANYGYTF	once	TRBV7-6	TRBJ1-2	.
TGTGCCAGCACCCCCGCAGGGTCTGGCGAGACCCAGTACTTC	CASTPAGSGETQYF	.	TRBV28	TRBJ2-5	.
TGTGCCATCAGCCAGACAGACACCGGGGAGCTGTTTTTT	CAISQTDTGELFF	once	TRBV10-3	TRBJ2-2	.
TGTGCCAGCAGTTTTAGCGGGACAGGGCTCACTGAAGCTTTCTTT	CASSFSGTGLTEAFF	.	TRBV28	TRBJ1-1	TRBD1
TGTGCCAGCAGCCGGCCCCCCGGGCGTCGGGGGGACAATGAGCAGTTCTTC	CASSRPPGRRGDNEQFF	.	TRBV7-9	TRBJ2-1	TRBD2
TGTGCCAGCTCAAGGGGACAGCAAGAGACCCAGTACTTC	CASSRGQQETQYF	.	TRBV18	TRBJ2-5	TRBD1
TGTGCCCTTTGGGTTGGGCGTAGCACTGAAGCTTTCTTT	CALWVGRSTEAFF	once	TRBV30	TRBJ1-1	.
TGTGCCAGCAGCCAATCAGGGGTGACGGAAAAACTGTTTTTT	CASSQSGVTEKLFF	.	TRBV11-2	TRBJ1-4	.
TGTGCCAGCAGCCTTAGCGGCTCAAGCTCCTACGAGCAGTACTTC	CASSLSGSSSYEQYF	.	TRBV7-2	TRBJ2-7	.
TGTGCCAGCAGTGTTAGTAGCTCTCTTTCTAGTCCCACCCAGTACTTC	CASSVSSSLSSPTQYF	.	TRBV6-1	TRBJ2-5	.
TGCAGCGCGGGACACCATAATGAAAAACTGTTTTTT	CSAGHHNEKLFF	.	TRBV29-1	TRBJ1-4	.
TGTGCCAGCAGCTTAATACTCACAGATACGCAGTATTTT	CASSLILTDTQYF	.	TRBV7-2	TRBJ2-3	.
TGCGCCAGCAGCTTTGGGCCAGGGGGCGGCTATGGCTACACCTTC	CASSFGPGGGYGYTF	.	TRBV5-1	TRBJ1-2	TRBD1
TGTGCCAGCAGTGAAGAAAGCCCTGGTACGCAGTATTTT	CASSEESPGTQYF	.	TRBV2	TRBJ2-3	.
TGTGCCAGCAGTGGATGGGACACGCTTCAAGCTTTCTTT	CASSGWDTLQAFF	.	TRBV28	TRBJ1-1	.
TGCGCCAGCAGCTTGGGTGGGACAGGCACATTCTCTGGGGCCAACGTCCTGACTTTC	CASSLGGTGTFSGANVLTF	.	TRBV5-1	TRBJ2-6	TRBD1
TGTGCCAGCACCAGAGGGCAAGAGACCCAGTACTTC	CASTRGQETQYF	.	TRBV7-9	TRBJ2-5	.
TGTGCCAGCAGCTTATTGGGCTCGGGGTCAATAGGAAGCTACACCTTC	CASSLLGSGSIGSYTF	.	TRBV5-6	TRBJ1-2	.
TGCGCCAGCAGTCAATCGACGGGGGGCAGGCTCACCTACGAGCAGTACTTC	CASSQSTGGRLTYEQYF	.	TRBV23-1	TRBJ2-7	.
TGTGCCAGCAGCTTAGTTCGCCAGGGTTCCTATGGCTACACCTTC	CASSLVRQGSYGYTF	.	TRBV11-3	TRBJ1-2	.
TGTGCCAGCACACAATACCATGGCTACACCTTC	CASTQYHGYTF	.	TRBV28	TRBJ1-2	.
TGTGCCAGCAGCCAGCCCGATAAAAGAACCGGGACAGCAACAGATACGCAGTATTTT	CASSQPDKRTGTATDTQYF	.	TRBV4-2	TRBJ2-3	TRBD1
TGTGCCAGCAGTTTAATTTCAGGGATTCTCAATCAGCCCCAGCATTTT	CASSLISGILNQPQHF	.	TRBV28	TRBJ1-5	.
TGCGCCAGCAGCGTGACTAGCGGGAGAGTCGATGAGCAGTTCTTC	CASSVTSGRVDEQFF	once	TRBV5-1	TRBJ2-1	TRBD2
TGCGCCAGCAGCCAAGCAGTACGATCTGGGGCCAACGTCCTGACTTTC	CASSQAVRSGANVLTF	.	TRBV4-1	TRBJ2-6	.
TGCGCCAGCGGATCGACAAGTGCCTACGAGCAGTACTTC	CASGSTSAYEQYF	.	TRBV5-1	TRBJ2-7	.